This T cell receptor (beta chain) was identified during a study of cytomegalovirus exposure and HLA in healthy donors. Nominally healthy donors were sampled, though unrecorded immune exposures were likely. Overall study findings and caveats: Most likely, a cluster of highly shared sequence variants arose as a sequencing artifact.

The CDR3 is 12 residues long. The V gene's germline CDR1 is SGHRS and CDR2 YFSETQ. V was pared by 4 bases and J by 7 bases, with 8 bases between. PCR involved 60 Vbeta and 13 Jbeta primers. Using immunoSEQ multiplex PCR, the repertoire was profiled, and TCRdb retains in-frame clones only, with some absent. The data contain approximately 250,000 clones, around 80% of them seen just once; the ten biggest clones take up around 0.44%. Remarks on this clone: Its cognate antigen is unknown.

The V gene is TRBV5-1, the J gene TRBJ1-4; the D gene is possibly TRBD1 (6 bases). What was sequenced was PBMCs. The sequence was obtained from a boy aged 5-17 years in good health and CMV-seronegative. The CDR3 nucleotides read TGCGCCAGCAGCGACAGGAGTGAAAAACTGTTTTTT. Translating it yields CASSDRSEKLFF.